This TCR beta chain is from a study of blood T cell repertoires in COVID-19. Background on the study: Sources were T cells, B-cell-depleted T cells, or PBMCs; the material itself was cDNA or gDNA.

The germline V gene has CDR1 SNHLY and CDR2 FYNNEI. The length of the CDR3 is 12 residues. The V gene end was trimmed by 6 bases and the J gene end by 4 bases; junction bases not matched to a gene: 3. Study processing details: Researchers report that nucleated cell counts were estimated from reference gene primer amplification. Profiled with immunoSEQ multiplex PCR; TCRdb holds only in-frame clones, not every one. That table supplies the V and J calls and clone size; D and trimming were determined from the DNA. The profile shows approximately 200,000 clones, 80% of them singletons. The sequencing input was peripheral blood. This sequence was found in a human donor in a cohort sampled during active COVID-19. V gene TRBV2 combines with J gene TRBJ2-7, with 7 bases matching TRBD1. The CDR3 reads CASRSDRYEQYF. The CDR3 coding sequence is TGTGCCAGCAGGTCGGACAGGTACGAGCAGTACTTC.